The rows below give T cell receptor beta chains drawn from one sample of a study of human T cells and chemical hapten exposure. TCRdb processed the RACE reads anew with MiXCR; each CDR3 protein has one entry. This repertoire shows 60,000 to 75,000 distinct CDR3 sequences, roughly 6.7% found once; its top ten account for approximately 1.6%. Here the sequenced sample was whole blood, taken in connection with sensitization to the hapten diphenylcyclopropenone (DPC). The receptors come from a woman in her thirties with alopecia areata. Some clones in this sample may be carry-over from other donors' samples. Each CDR3 is given with its conserved first and last residue. The order of the fields is clone size, V gene, D gene, J gene, CDR3 DNA, CDR3 protein. A D gene is named only where the DNA matches it firmly. Clone size appears in some rows only: once, few, many, or a class for an expanded clone.

size: many
V: TRBV18
D: NA
J: TRBJ1-1
DNA: TGTGCCAGCTCACCATTGGAGCAGGGGATAGGGTACACTGAAGCTTTCTTT
CDR3: CASSPLEQGIGYTEAFF

size: many
V: TRBV20-1
D: TRBD1
J: TRBJ1-6
DNA: TGCAGTGCTAGAACTCAGGGGGTTTATTCACCCCTCCACTTT
CDR3: CSARTQGVYSPLHF

size: many
V: TRBV11-2
D: NA
J: TRBJ2-6
DNA: TGTGCCAGCAGCTTAGTGGTGGGGGACTCTGGGGCCAACGTCCTGACTTTC
CDR3: CASSLVVGDSGANVLTF

size: many
V: TRBV2
D: NA
J: TRBJ2-3
DNA: TGTGCCAGCAGTGAGTGGGGTCCCGGCACAGATACGCAGTATTTT
CDR3: CASSEWGPGTDTQYF

size: many
V: TRBV6-1
D: TRBD1
J: TRBJ2-1
DNA: TGTGCCAGCAGTGAACTGGATAGGACAGGGTCGGATGAGCAGTTCTTC
CDR3: CASSELDRTGSDEQFF

size: NA
V: TRBV18
D: NA
J: TRBJ2-1
DNA: TGTGCCAGCTCACCCACGCGGAGTTACAATGAGCAGTTCTTC
CDR3: CASSPTRSYNEQFF

size: many
V: TRBV12-3/TRBV12-4
D: NA
J: TRBJ1-4
DNA: TGTGCCAGCAGTGTCACGGTTGAAAAACTGTTTTTT
CDR3: CASSVTVEKLFF

size: NA
V: TRBV6-6
D: TRBD1
J: TRBJ1-6
DNA: TGTGCCACCCCTGAGCAGGACAGGGTTTTCAATTCACCCCTCCACTTT
CDR3: CATPEQDRVFNSPLHF

size: many
V: TRBV20-1
D: TRBD1
J: TRBJ2-7
DNA: TGCAGTGCTAGGCCCCTAGACAGGGCCGCAAACGAGCAGTACTTC
CDR3: CSARPLDRAANEQYF

size: many
V: TRBV12-3/TRBV12-4
D: TRBD2
J: TRBJ2-1
DNA: TGTGCCAGCAGTGGCGGACTAGCGGGGGGGAACAATGAGCAGTTCTTC
CDR3: CASSGGLAGGNNEQFF

size: many
V: TRBV5-1
D: NA
J: TRBJ1-1
DNA: TGCGCCAGCAGCTTTGGGGGGGACACTGAAGCTTTCTTT
CDR3: CASSFGGDTEAFF

size: many
V: TRBV6-5
D: NA
J: TRBJ1-2
DNA: TGTGCCAGCAGCCAGACACAGGCCATTAACTATGGCTACACCTTC
CDR3: CASSQTQAINYGYTF

size: many
V: TRBV29-1
D: NA
J: TRBJ1-3
DNA: TGCAGCGCGATTGGGGTAATCGATTTGGACACCATATATTTT
CDR3: CSAIGVIDLDTIYF

size: many
V: TRBV5-1
D: TRBD1
J: TRBJ1-6
DNA: TGCGCCAGCAGCTCCGGGGACAGGGTAGGATCCTATAATTCACCCCTCCACTTT
CDR3: CASSSGDRVGSYNSPLHF

size: few
V: TRBV11-3
D: NA
J: TRBJ2-1
DNA: TGTGCCAGCAGCTTAAGAGACCACAATGAGCAGTTCTTC
CDR3: CASSLRDHNEQFF

size: NA
V: TRBV14
D: NA
J: TRBJ1-5
DNA: TGTGCCAGCGGCCAAGTTGGGCAGCCCCAGCATTTT
CDR3: CASGQVGQPQHF

size: many
V: TRBV4-1
D: NA
J: TRBJ2-7
DNA: TGCGCCAGCAGCACGGGTCGTCTCACCCCCTACGAGCAGTACTTC
CDR3: CASSTGRLTPYEQYF

size: NA
V: TRBV5-1
D: NA
J: TRBJ1-1
DNA: TGCGCCAGCAGCCCAAGTCAGGGCACTGAAGCTTTCTTT
CDR3: CASSPSQGTEAFF

size: many
V: TRBV12-3/TRBV12-4
D: TRBD1
J: TRBJ2-3
DNA: TGTGCCAGCAGGAGACAGGGGATCCCAGATACGCAGTATTTT
CDR3: CASRRQGIPDTQYF

size: few
V: TRBV29-1
D: TRBD1
J: TRBJ2-7
DNA: TGCAGCGTCATCATCGGGGACAGCAGTTCCTACGAGCAGTACTTC
CDR3: CSVIIGDSSSYEQYF

size: NA
V: TRBV6-2/TRBV6-3
D: TRBD1
J: TRBJ1-1
DNA: TGTGCCCATCGACAGGGGTTGTCTGAAGCTTTCTTT
CDR3: CAHRQGLSEAFF

size: NA
V: TRBV5-1
D: NA
J: TRBJ1-2
DNA: TGCGCCAGCAGCTTGGGAGGAACCGAGATAGCTAACTATGGCTACACCTTC
CDR3: CASSLGGTEIANYGYTF